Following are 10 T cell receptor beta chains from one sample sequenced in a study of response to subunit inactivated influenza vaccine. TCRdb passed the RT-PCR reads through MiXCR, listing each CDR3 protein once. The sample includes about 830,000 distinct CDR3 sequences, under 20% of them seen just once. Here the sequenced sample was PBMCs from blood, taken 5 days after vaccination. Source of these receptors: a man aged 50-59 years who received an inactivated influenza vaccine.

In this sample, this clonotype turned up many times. The CDR3 loop reads CSARTATSTDTQYF. The CDR3 region has the DNA TGCAGCGCAAGGACAGCAACTAGCACAGATACGCAGTATTTT. The rearrangement links TRBV29-1 to TRBJ2-3; maybe TRBD1 (6 bases). Germline CDR1 SQVTM, CDR2 ANQGSEA. This CDR3 has 14 amino acids. V was cut by 7 bases and J by 0 bases, with 14 bases left in between.

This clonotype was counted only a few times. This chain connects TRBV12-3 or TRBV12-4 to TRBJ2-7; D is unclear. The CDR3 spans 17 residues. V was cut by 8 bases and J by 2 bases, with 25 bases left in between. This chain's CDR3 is CASLGRPEPAHPYEQYF. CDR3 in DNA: TGTGCCAGCCTAGGCCGTCCCGAACCGGCACATCCCTACGAGCAGTACTTC.

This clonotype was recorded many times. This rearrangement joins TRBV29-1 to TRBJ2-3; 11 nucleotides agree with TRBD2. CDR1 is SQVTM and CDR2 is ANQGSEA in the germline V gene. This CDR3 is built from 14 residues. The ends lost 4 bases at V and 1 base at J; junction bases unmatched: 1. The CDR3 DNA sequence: TGCAGCGTTGTACTAGCGGGAGGCACAGATACGCAGTATTTT. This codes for CSVVLAGGTDTQYF.

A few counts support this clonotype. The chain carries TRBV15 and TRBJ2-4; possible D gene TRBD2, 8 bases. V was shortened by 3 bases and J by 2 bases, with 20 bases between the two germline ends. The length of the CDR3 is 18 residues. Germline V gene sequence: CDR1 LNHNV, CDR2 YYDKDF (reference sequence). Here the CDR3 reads CATSSRRGVAGPKNIQYF. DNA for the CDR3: TGTGCCACCAGCAGTCGCAGGGGGGTAGCGGGACCCAAAAACATTCAGTACTTC.

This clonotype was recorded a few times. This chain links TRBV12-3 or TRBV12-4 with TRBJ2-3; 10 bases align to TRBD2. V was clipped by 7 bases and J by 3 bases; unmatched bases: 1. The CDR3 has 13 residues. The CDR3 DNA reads TGTGCCAGCACAGCGGGGGGGACAGATACGCAGTATTTT. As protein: CASTAGGTDTQYF.

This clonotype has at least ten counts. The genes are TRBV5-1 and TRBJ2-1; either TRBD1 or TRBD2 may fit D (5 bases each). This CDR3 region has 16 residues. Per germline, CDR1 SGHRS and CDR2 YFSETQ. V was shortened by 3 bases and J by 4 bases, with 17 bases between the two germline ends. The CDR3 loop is CASSSGRGLLYNEQFF. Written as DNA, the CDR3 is TGCGCCAGCAGCTCTGGTCGGGGCCTGCTTTACAATGAGCAGTTCTTC.

DNA of the CDR3: TGCAGTGCTAGGGACCCCATGTATTCGACCACTGAAGCTTTCTTT. Encoded protein: CSARDPMYSTTEAFF. This chain connects TRBV20-1 to TRBJ1-1; D not resolved. The CDR3 spans 15 residues. Germline-derived CDR1 and CDR2 are DFQATT and SNEGSKA (reference sequence). The V end was cut by 3 bases, the J end by 4 bases, with 18 bases between.

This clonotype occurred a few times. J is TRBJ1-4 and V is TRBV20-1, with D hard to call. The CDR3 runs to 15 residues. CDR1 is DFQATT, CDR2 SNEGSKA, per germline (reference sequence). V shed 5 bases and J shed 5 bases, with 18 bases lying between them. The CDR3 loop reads CSADRLARENEKLFF. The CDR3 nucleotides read TGCAGTGCTGACCGATTGGCCAGAGAGAATGAAAAACTGTTTTTT.

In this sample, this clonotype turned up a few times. CDR3 sequence (DNA): TGCAGTGCGCCGCCGGGGGACAATCAGCCCCAGCATTTT. Protein sequence: CSAPPGDNQPQHF. V gene TRBV20-1 combines with J gene TRBJ1-5, with a weak D call TRBD1 (5 bases). The CDR3 loop spans 13 amino acids. V was shortened by 6 bases and J by 3 bases, with 12 bases between the two germline ends. CDR1 is DFQATT, CDR2 SNEGSKA, per germline (reference sequence).

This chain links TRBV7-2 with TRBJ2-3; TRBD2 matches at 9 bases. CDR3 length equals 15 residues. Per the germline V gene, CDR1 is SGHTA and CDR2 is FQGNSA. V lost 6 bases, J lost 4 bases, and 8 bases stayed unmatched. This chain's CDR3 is CASRTGTSLADTQYF. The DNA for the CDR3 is TGTGCCAGCAGAACCGGGACTAGCTTAGCAGATACGCAGTATTTT.